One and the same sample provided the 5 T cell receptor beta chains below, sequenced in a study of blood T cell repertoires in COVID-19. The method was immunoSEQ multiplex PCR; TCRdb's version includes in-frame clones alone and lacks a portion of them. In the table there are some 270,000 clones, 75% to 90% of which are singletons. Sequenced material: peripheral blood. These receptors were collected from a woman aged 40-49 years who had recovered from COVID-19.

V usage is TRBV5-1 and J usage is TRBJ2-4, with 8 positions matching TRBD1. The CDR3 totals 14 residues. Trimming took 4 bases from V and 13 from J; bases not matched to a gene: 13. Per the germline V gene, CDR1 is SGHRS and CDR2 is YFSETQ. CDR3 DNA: TGCGCCAGCAGCCCCGATTTGACAGGGGCCCTACAGTACTTC. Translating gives CASSPDLTGALQYF.

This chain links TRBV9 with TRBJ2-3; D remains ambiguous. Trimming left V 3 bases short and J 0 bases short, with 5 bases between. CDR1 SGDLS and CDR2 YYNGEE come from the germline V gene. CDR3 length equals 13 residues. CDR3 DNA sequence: TGTGCCAGCAGCGAGACTAGCACAGATACGCAGTATTTT. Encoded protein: CASSETSTDTQYF.

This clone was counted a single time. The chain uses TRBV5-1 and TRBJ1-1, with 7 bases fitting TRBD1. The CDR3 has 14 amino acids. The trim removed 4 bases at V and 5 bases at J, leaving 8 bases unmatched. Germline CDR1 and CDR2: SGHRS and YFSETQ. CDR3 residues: CASSQNRGRTEAFF. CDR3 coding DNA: TGCGCCAGCAGCCAGAACAGGGGAAGGACTGAAGCTTTCTTT.

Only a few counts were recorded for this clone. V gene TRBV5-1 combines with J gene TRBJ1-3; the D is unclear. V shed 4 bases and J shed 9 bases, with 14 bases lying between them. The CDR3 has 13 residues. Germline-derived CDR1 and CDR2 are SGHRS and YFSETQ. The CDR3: CASSPGGSGTIYF. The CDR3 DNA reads TGCGCCAGCAGCCCGGGAGGGTCGGGCACCATATATTTT.

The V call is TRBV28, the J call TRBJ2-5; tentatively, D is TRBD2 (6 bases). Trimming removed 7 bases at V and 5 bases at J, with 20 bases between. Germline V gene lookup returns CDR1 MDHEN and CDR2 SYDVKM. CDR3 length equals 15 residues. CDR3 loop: CASNERTGTEETQYF. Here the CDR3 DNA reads TGTGCCAGCAACGAACGGACTGGGACTGAGGAGACCCAGTACTTC.